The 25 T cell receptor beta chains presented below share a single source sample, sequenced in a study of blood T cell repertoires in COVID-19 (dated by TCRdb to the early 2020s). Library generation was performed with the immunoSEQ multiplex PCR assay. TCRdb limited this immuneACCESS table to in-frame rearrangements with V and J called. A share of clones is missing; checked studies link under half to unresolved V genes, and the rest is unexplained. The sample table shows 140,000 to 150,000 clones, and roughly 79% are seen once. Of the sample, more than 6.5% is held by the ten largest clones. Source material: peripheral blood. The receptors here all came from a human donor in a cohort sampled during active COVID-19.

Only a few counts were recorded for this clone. The CDR3 DNA sequence: TGCGCCAGCAGGTCAACAGGGCTGAACACTGAAGCTTTCTTT. This sequence encodes CASRSTGLNTEAFF. The gene calls are TRBV5-1 and TRBJ1-1, with D perhaps matching TRBD1 (6 bases). Germline V gene sequence: CDR1 SGHRS, CDR2 YFSETQ. Trimming cost V 5 bases and J 0 bases, with 11 bases left between them. CDR3 length equals 14 residues.

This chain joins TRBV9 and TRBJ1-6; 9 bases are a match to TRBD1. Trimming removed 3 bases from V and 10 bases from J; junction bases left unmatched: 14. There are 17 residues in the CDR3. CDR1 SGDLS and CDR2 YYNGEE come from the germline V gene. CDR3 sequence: CASSGPSHGTGKSPLHF. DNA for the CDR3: TGTGCCAGCAGCGGCCCCTCCCACGGGACAGGGAAATCACCCCTCCACTTT.

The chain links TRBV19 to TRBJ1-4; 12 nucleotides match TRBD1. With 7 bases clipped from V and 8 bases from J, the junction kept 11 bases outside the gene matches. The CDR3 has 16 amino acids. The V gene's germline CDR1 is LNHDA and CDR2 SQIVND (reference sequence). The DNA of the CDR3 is TGTGCCAGTACTTCCGGAGGGACAGGGGGCAGGGAAAAACTGTTTTTT. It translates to CASTSGGTGGREKLFF.

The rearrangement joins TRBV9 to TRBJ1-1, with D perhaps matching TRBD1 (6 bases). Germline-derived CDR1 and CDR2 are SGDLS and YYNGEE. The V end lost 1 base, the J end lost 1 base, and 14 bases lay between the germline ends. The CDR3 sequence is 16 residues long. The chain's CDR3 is CASSVHVGQENTEAFF. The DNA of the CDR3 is TGTGCCAGCAGCGTACACGTGGGACAAGAGAACACTGAAGCTTTCTTT.

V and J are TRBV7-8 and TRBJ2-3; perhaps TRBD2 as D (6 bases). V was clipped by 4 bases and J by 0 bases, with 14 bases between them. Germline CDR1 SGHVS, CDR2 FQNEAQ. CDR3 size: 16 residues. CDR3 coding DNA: TGTGCCAGCAGCTATTTAGCGGAGACAAGCACAGATACGCAGTATTTT. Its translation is CASSYLAETSTDTQYF.

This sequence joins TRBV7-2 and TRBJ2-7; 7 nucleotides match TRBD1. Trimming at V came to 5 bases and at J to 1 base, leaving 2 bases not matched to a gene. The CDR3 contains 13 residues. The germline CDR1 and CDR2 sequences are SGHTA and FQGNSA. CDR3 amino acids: CASSADRSYEQYF. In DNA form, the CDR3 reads TGTGCCAGCAGCGCGGACAGGTCCTACGAGCAGTACTTC. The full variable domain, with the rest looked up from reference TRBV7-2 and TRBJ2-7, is GAGVSQSPSNKVTEKGKDVELRCDPISGHTALYWYRQSLGQGLEFLIYFQGNSAPDKSGLPSDRFSAERTGGSVSTLTIQRTQQEDSAVYLCASSADRSYEQYFGPGTRLTVT.

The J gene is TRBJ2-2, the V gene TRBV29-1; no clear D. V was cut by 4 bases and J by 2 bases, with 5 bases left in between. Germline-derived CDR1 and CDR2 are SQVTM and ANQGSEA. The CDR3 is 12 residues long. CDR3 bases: TGCAGCGTTGGCAGAAACACCGGGGAGCTGTTTTTT. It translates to CSVGRNTGELFF.

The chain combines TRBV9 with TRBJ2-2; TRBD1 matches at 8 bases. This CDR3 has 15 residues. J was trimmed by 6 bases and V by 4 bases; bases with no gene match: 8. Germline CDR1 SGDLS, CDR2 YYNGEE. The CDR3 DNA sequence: TGTGCCAGCAGCTTAAGACAGGGGTCCGCCGGGGAGCTGTTTTTT. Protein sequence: CASSLRQGSAGELFF.

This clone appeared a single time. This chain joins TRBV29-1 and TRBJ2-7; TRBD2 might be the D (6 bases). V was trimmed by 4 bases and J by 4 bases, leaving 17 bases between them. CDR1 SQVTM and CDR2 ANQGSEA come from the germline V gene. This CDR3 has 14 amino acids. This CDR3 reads CSVGSGLSPYEQYF. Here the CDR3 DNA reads TGCAGCGTTGGTAGCGGACTTTCCCCTTACGAGCAGTACTTC.

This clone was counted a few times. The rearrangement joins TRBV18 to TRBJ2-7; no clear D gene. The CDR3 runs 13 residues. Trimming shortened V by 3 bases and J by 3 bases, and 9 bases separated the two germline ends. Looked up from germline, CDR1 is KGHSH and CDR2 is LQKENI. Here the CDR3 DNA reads TGTGCCAGCTCACCGCCGTCTAACTACGAGCAGTACTTC. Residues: CASSPPSNYEQYF.

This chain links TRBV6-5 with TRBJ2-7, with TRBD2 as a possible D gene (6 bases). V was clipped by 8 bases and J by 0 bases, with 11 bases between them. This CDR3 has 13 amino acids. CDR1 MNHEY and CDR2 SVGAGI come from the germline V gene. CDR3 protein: CASEGLLSYEQYF. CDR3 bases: TGTGCCAGCGAGGGACTCCTCTCCTACGAGCAGTACTTC.

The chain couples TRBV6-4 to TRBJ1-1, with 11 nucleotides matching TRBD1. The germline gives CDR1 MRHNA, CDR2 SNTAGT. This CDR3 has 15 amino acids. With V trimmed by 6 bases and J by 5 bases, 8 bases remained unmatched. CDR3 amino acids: CASRPGQGAGTEAFF. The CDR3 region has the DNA TGTGCCAGCAGACCTGGACAGGGGGCGGGTACTGAAGCTTTCTTT.

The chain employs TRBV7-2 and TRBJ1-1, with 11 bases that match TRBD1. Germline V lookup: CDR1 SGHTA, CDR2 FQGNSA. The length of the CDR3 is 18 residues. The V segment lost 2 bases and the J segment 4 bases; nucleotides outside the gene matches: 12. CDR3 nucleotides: TGTGCCAGCAGCTTAAGTCGTATCGGACAGGGGGCCGCCACTGAAGCTTTCTTT. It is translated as CASSLSRIGQGAATEAFF. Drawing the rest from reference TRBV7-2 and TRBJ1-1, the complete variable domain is GAGVSQSPSNKVTEKGKDVELRCDPISGHTALYWYRQSLGQGLEFLIYFQGNSAPDKSGLPSDRFSAERTGGSVSTLTIQRTQQEDSAVYLCASSLSRIGQGAATEAFFGQGTRLTVV.

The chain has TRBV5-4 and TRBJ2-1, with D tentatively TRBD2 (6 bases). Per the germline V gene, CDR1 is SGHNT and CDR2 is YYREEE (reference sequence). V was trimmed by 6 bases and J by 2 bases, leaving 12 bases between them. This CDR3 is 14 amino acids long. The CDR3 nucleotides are TGTGCCAGCACCGGGACTCTTACCTACAATGAGCAGTTCTTC. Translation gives CASTGTLTYNEQFF.

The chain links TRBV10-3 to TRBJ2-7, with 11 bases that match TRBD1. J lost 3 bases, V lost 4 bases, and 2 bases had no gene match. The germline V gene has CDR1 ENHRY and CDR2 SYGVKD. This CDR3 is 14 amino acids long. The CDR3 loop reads CAISVGQGGYEQYF. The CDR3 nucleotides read TGTGCCATCAGTGTGGGACAGGGGGGCTACGAGCAGTACTTC.

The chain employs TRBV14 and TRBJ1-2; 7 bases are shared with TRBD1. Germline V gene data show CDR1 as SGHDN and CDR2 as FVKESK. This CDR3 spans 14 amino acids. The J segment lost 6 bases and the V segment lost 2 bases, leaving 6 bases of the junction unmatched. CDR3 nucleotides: TGTGCCAGCAGCCAACAAACAGGGGTCGATGGCTACACCTTC. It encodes CASSQQTGVDGYTF.

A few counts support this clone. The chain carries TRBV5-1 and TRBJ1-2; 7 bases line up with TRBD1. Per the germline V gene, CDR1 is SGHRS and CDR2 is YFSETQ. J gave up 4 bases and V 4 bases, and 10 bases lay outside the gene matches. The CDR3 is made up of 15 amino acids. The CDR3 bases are TGCGCCAGCAGCCCCCGGACAGGTTCTCCCTATGGCTACACCTTC. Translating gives CASSPRTGSPYGYTF.

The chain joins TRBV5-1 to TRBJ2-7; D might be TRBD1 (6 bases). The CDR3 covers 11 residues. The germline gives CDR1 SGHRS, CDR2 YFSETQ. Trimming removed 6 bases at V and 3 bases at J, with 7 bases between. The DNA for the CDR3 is TGCGCCAGCACGGACAGCTACGAGCAGTACTTC. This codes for CASTDSYEQYF. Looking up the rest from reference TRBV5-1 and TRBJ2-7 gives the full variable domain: KAGVTQTPRYLIKTRGQQVTLSCSPISGHRSVSWYQQTPGQGLQFLFEYFSETQRNKGNFPGRFSGRQFSNSRSEMNVSTLELGDSALYLCASTDSYEQYFGPGTRLTVT.

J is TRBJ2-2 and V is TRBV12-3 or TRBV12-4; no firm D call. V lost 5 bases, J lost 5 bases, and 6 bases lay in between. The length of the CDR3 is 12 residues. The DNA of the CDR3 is TGTGCCAGCAGTCCTCGGACCGGGGAGCTGTTTTTT. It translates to CASSPRTGELFF.

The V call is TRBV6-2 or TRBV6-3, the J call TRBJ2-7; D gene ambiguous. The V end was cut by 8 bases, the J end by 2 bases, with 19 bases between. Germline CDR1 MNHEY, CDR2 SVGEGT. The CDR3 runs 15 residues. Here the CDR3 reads CASGPYQAYTYEQYF. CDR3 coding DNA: TGTGCCAGCGGCCCATATCAGGCCTATACCTACGAGCAGTACTTC.

The CDR3 loop is CATFRTTQGSDGYTF. The CDR3 DNA follows: TGTGCCACCTTCCGCACCACCCAGGGTTCGGATGGCTACACCTTC. The chain is built from TRBV19 and TRBJ1-2; D possibly corresponds to TRBD1 (5 bases). The CDR3 is made up of 15 amino acids. Germline CDR1 is LNHDA and CDR2 is SQIVND (reference sequence). With 10 bases removed from V and 6 bases from J, the gap between germline ends came to 24 bases.

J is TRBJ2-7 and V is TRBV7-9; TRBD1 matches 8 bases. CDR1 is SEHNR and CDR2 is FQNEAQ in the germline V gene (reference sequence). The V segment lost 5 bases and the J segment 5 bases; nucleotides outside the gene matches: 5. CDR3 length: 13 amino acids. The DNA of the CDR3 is TGTGCCAGCAGCCGACAGGGGCGGGACGAGCAGTACTTC. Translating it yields CASSRQGRDEQYF. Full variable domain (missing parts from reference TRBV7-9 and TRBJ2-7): DTGVSQNPRHKITKRGQNVTFRCDPISEHNRLYWYRQTLGQGPEFLTYFQNEAQLEKSRLLSDRFSAERPKGSFSTLEIQRTEQGDSAMYLCASSRQGRDEQYFGPGTRLTVT.

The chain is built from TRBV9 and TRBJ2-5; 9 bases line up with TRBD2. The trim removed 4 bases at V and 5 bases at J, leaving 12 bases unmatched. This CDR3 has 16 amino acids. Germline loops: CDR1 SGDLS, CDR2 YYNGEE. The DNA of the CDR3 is TGTGCCAGCAGCCCAGGAGGCGGGAGGGCCTTTGAGACCCAGTACTTC. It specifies CASSPGGGRAFETQYF.

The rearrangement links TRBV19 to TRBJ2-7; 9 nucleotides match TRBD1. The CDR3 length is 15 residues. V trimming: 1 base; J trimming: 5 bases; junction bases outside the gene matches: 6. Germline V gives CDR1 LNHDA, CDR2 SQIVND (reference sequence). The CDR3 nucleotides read TGTGCCAGTAGTATAGTAGGAGGGACAGGGAACGAGCAGTACTTC. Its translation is CASSIVGGTGNEQYF.

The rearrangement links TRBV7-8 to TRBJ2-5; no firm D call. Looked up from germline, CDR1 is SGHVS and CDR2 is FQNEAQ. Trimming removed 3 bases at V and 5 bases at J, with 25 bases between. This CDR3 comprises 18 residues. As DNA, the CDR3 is TGTGCCAGCAGCTTTTATGGGCAGCCCCCGAGAGAATGGGAGACCCAGTACTTC. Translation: CASSFYGQPPREWETQYF.